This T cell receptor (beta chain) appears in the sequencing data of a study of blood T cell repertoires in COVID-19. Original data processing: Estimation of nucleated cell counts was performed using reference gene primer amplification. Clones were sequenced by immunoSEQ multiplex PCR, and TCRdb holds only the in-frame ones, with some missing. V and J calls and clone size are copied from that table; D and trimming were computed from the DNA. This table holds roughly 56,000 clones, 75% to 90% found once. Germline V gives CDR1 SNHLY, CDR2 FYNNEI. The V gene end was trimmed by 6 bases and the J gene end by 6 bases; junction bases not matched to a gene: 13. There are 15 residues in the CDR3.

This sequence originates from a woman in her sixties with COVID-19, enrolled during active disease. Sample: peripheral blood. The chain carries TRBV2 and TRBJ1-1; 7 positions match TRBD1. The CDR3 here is CASRSFSDRTAEAFF. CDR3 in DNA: TGTGCCAGCAGATCCTTTTCGGACAGGACAGCTGAAGCTTTCTTT.